Sequencing of this TCR beta chain was carried out in a study of blood T cells in healthy people across ages. A sample-barcoded 5' primer and a J-beta primer mix were used in a second PCR of about 7 to 12 cycles. Each CDR3 protein gets one entry after TCRdb re-called the 5' RACE reads with MiXCR. The repertoire consists of roughly 1.5 million distinct CDR3 sequences, with about 42% occurring once and the leading ten covering less than 5%. The CDR3 contains 17 residues. Germline CDR1 MDHEN, CDR2 SYDVKM. Deletions cut 8 bases from V and 0 bases from J, with 23 bases between. The chain combines TRBV28 with TRBJ2-7; possibly TRBD1 for D (5 bases). This clonotype originated in a young woman in good health. The sample consisted of blood. The DNA of the CDR3 is TGTGCCAGCCCCCCAAGGGGCCTTACCCCTATCTCCTACGAGCAGTACTTC. This sequence encodes CASPPRGLTPISYEQYF.